Below, 20 T cell receptor beta chains from the same sample are listed, as sequenced in a study of TIL therapy for anti-PD-1-resistant metastatic lung cancer. Specified time point: pre-treatment sample, taken before nivolumab and TIL therapy. The libraries were made with immunoSEQ v3. TCRdb keeps only in-frame clones here, not all; method: immunoSEQ multiplex PCR. The profile shows approximately 60,000 clones, about 73% of them singletons. This specimen consisted of blood, obtained at baseline. The receptors here all came from a person between 25 and 80 years old with non-small cell lung cancer.

The chain has TRBV7-8 and TRBJ2-1; 9 bases match TRBD2. The CDR3 loop spans 16 amino acids. Germline V lookup: CDR1 SGHVS, CDR2 FQNEAQ. V lost 2 bases to trimming and J lost 7 bases; unmatched junction nucleotides: 9. The CDR3 DNA sequence: TGTGCCAGCAGCTTAAGTAGCGGGAGCCACTTGAATGAGCAGTTCTTC. The encoded protein is CASSLSSGSHLNEQFF.

Worth noting for this clone: One junction end does not reproduce the germline sequence, and a read error may be involved. The chain uses TRBV7-9 and TRBJ2-1, with 7 bases aligning to TRBD2. In germline, CDR1 is SEHNR, CDR2 FQNEAQ (reference sequence). CDR3 size: 17 residues. CDR3 protein: CASSPRPWGRAYNEQFF. DNA of the CDR3: TGTGCCAGCAGCCCACGCCCGTGGGGGAGGGCCTATAATGAGCAGTTCTTC. The complete variable domain, with remaining parts taken from reference TRBV7-9 and TRBJ2-1, reads DTGVSQNPRHKITKRGQNVTFRCDPISEHNRLYWYRQTLGQGPEFLTYFQNEAQLEKSRLLSDRFSAERPKGSFSTLEIQRTEQGDSAMYLCASSPRPWGRAYNEQFFGPGTRLTVL.

The J gene is TRBJ2-3, the V gene TRBV6-1; TRBD1 matches at 10 bases. J gave up 6 bases and V 6 bases, and 3 bases lay outside the gene matches. The CDR3 has 13 amino acids. CDR1 MNHNS and CDR2 SASEGT come from the germline V gene. Written as DNA, the CDR3 is TGTGCCAGCAGGACAGGGGGCGCTGATACGCAGTATTTT. It specifies CASRTGGADTQYF.

This clone was detected only a few times. The genes are TRBV12-1 and TRBJ2-2; the table's D call TRBD2 went unverified against the DNA. TRBV12-1 is termed a pseudogene. The CDR3 loop spans 12 amino acids. CDR3 nucleotides: TGTGCCAGCAGCCTAAGCGCCGGGGAGCTGTTTTTT. This gives the protein CASSLSAGELFF.

J is TRBJ2-3 and V is TRBV11-2; D is tentatively TRBD1 or TRBD2 (5 bases each). Trimming removed 7 bases at V and 3 bases at J, with 11 bases between. Germline V lookup: CDR1 SGHAT, CDR2 FQNNGV. This CDR3 spans 13 amino acids. In nucleotides, the CDR3 is TGTGCCAGCAAAGGGACCGCGACAGATACGCAGTATTTT. Protein product: CASKGTATDTQYF.

In this sample, this clone turned up a few times. The chain uses TRBV4-3 and TRBJ2-7; possible D gene TRBD2, 6 bases. In germline, CDR1 is LGHNA, CDR2 YSLEER. Deletions cut 1 base from V and 1 base from J, with 14 bases between. The CDR3 loop spans 16 amino acids. The CDR3 DNA follows: TGCGCCAGCAGCCAAGTTTTCGGGGGATCTTCCTACGAGCAGTACTTC. This codes for CASSQVFGGSSYEQYF.

There are a few counts of this clone. V usage is TRBV5-4 and J usage is TRBJ2-2; D ambiguous. The length of the CDR3 is 15 residues. CDR1 and CDR2 from the germline V gene are SGHNT and YYREEE (reference sequence). The ends were cut back, 1 base at V and 1 base at J, with 8 bases in the middle. The CDR3 region is CASSLKGMNTGELFF. Here the CDR3 DNA reads TGTGCCAGCAGCTTGAAGGGAATGAACACCGGGGAGCTGTTTTTT.

This clone showed up just a few times. The V gene is TRBV27, the J gene TRBJ2-5; the D is unclear. This CDR3 is built from 11 residues. Germline V CDR1 and CDR2: MNHEY, SMNVEV (reference sequence). V lost 7 bases, J lost 0 bases, and 3 bases lay in between. The CDR3 sequence: CASTHQETQYF. The CDR3 nucleotides are TGTGCCAGCACTCACCAAGAGACCCAGTACTTC.

CDR3 DNA: TGTGCCAGCAGCCCACTAGGCTCCTACAATGAGCAGTTCTTC. As protein: CASSPLGSYNEQFF. The chain combines TRBV5-4 with TRBJ2-1, with D tentatively TRBD2 (5 bases). V lost 4 bases and J lost 0, with 8 bases in between. The CDR3 is 14 residues long. Germline V gives CDR1 SGHNT, CDR2 YYREEE (reference sequence).

J is TRBJ2-7 and V is TRBV29-1; TRBD1 agrees at 8 bases. Germline CDR1 and CDR2: SQVTM and ANQGSEA. The length of the CDR3 is 14 residues. Trimming took 7 bases from V and 5 from J; bases not matched to a gene: 13. The DNA of the CDR3 is TGCAGCGCCGCAACAGGGGGAAGGAAACACGAGCAGTACTTC. Translated: CSAATGGRKHEQYF.

This clone is a singleton in its sample. This specimen includes other DNA sequences encoding the same CDR3. This sequence joins TRBV7-8 and TRBJ1-3; D is unresolved. Trimming removed 2 bases at V and 1 base at J, with 6 bases between. Germline V lookup: CDR1 SGHVS, CDR2 FQNEAQ. This CDR3 contains 14 residues. The CDR3 loop reads CASSLRGSGNTIYF. The CDR3 region has the DNA TGTGCCAGCAGCTTAAGAGGATCTGGAAACACCATATATTTT. The full variable domain, its missing parts supplied by reference TRBV7-8 and TRBJ1-3, is GAGVSQSPRYKVAKRGQDVALRCDPISGHVSLFWYQQALGQGPEFLTYFQNEAQLDKSGLPSDRFFAERPEGSVSTLKIQRTQQEDSAVYLCASSLRGSGNTIYFGEGSWLTVV.

The chain recombines TRBV5-8 with TRBJ2-3; D gene ambiguous. The V and J ends lost 1 base and 0 bases respectively, with 3 bases between them. The CDR3 runs to 13 residues. CDR1 SGHTS and CDR2 YDEGEE come from the germline V gene. CDR3 region: CASSLSSTDTQYF. CDR3 nucleotide sequence: TGTGCCAGCAGCTTGTCGAGCACAGATACGCAGTATTTT.

This clone appeared a few times. The genes are TRBV28 and TRBJ1-6; 9 bases map to TRBD1. CDR1 MDHEN and CDR2 SYDVKM come from the germline V gene. V was pared by 6 bases and J by 10 bases, with 10 bases of the junction left unmatched. The CDR3 spans 15 residues. The CDR3 spells CASRQGTGWGSPLHF. The CDR3 bases are TGTGCCAGCAGACAAGGGACAGGGTGGGGGTCACCCCTCCACTTT.

The chain has TRBV9 and TRBJ2-6, with 14 bases fitting TRBD2. This CDR3 comprises 18 residues. Germline trimming cut 0 bases from V and 1 base from J; bases unmatched to any gene: 0. The germline gives CDR1 SGDLS, CDR2 YYNGEE. CDR3 DNA sequence: TGTGCCAGCAGCGTAGGGACTAGCGGGGGGTCTGGGGCCAACGTCCTGACTTTC. It encodes CASSVGTSGGSGANVLTF.

This sequence joins TRBV11-3 and TRBJ2-4; D not certain. Trimming left V 4 bases short and J 6 bases short, with 7 bases between. This CDR3 is 12 amino acids long. CDR1 and CDR2 (germline): SGHNT, YENEEA. CDR3 sequence: CASSSDRNIQYF. CDR3 sequence (DNA): TGTGCCAGCAGCTCGGACCGAAACATTCAGTACTTC.

The chain joins TRBV7-6 to TRBJ2-1; 10 positions match TRBD2. CDR1 and CDR2 from the germline V gene are SGHVS and FNYEAQ. Germline trimming cut 5 bases from V and 15 bases from J; bases unmatched to any gene: 7. There are 12 residues in the CDR3. CDR3 nucleotide sequence: TGTGCCAGCAGCCCTGATAGCGGGAGGCCGTTCTTC. It specifies CASSPDSGRPFF.

This rearrangement joins TRBV9 to TRBJ1-2; the D is unclear. The CDR3 loop spans 15 amino acids. Germline V lookup: CDR1 SGDLS, CDR2 YYNGEE. Trimming removed 2 bases from V and 3 bases from J, with 14 bases in between. CDR3 amino acids: CASSVQDGPDYGYTF. The CDR3 DNA reads TGTGCCAGCAGCGTCCAGGACGGACCGGACTATGGCTACACCTTC.

This chain uses TRBV9 with TRBJ1-2; no firm D call. The CDR3 has 14 residues. The germline CDR1 and CDR2 sequences are SGDLS and YYNGEE. V was clipped by 0 bases and J by 2 bases, with 8 bases between them. The CDR3 sequence: CASSVVSVNYGYTF. CDR3 DNA sequence: TGTGCCAGCAGCGTAGTTTCAGTAAACTATGGCTACACCTTC.

This clone was seen only a few times. The V gene is TRBV18, the J gene TRBJ1-2, with TRBD1 as a possible D gene (6 bases). This CDR3 has 14 amino acids. Trimming removed 4 bases from V and 4 bases from J, with 13 bases in between. Germline V gives CDR1 KGHSH, CDR2 LQKENI. The CDR3 nucleotides read TGTGCCAGCTCACGAAAGGGGGAGCCCTATGGCTACACCTTC. Amino acids: CASSRKGEPYGYTF.

This clone was recorded a few times. This chain links TRBV9 with TRBJ1-2; unclear D gene. The V gene lost 0 bases and the J gene lost 2 bases, with 8 bases spanning the gap. CDR3 length equals 14 residues. Germline V gene lookup returns CDR1 SGDLS and CDR2 YYNGEE. CDR3 protein: CASSVAIQNYGYTF. CDR3 in DNA: TGTGCCAGCAGCGTAGCGATACAGAACTATGGCTACACCTTC.